The 20 T cell receptor beta chains reported below all come from one sample, sequenced in a study of T cells in Graves' hyperthyroidism and ophthalmopathy. Regions amplified from RNA transcripts were the TCR beta CDR3 regions. The TCR CDR3 first-round RT-PCR relied on the HTBI primer set. From the multiplex PCR reads, TCRdb called clonotypes with MiXCR, one entry per CDR3 protein. In the table there are 530,000 or so distinct CDR3 sequences, approximately 25% of which are singletons. The sample was blood. Receptors originate from a woman between 25 and 40 years old with Graves' ophthalmopathy.

This rearrangement joins TRBV18 to TRBJ2-7; the match to TRBD1 covers 10 bases. V lost 1 base to trimming and J lost 3 bases; unmatched junction nucleotides: 15. This CDR3 contains 19 residues. From germline, CDR1 is KGHSH and CDR2 LQKENI. In DNA, the CDR3 is TGTGCCAGCTCACCACGAACCGGGACAGGGGCCCTCCTCCGCTACGAGCAGTACTTC. Protein sequence: CASSPRTGTGALLRYEQYF. The entire variable domain, with the rest obtained from reference TRBV18 and TRBJ2-7, is as follows: NAGVMQNPRHLVRRRGQEARLRCSPMKGHSHVYWYRQLPEEGLKFMVYLQKENIIDESGMPKERFSAEFPKEGPSILRIQQVVRGDSAAYFCASSPRTGTGALLRYEQYFGPGTRLTVT.

In its sample, this clonotype was seen many times. The chain has TRBV20-1 and TRBJ2-7; D possibly uses TRBD1 or TRBD2 (5 bases each). This CDR3 is 15 amino acids long. The V end was cut by 3 bases, the J end by 0 bases, with 15 bases between. Per germline, CDR1 DFQATT and CDR2 SNEGSKA (reference sequence). The CDR3: CSASDGTPRSYEQYF. The DNA for the CDR3 is TGCAGTGCTAGCGACGGGACCCCGCGCTCCTACGAGCAGTACTTC.

J is TRBJ1-2 and V is TRBV29-1, with 10 bases matching TRBD1. CDR3 size: 14 residues. Germline V CDR1 and CDR2: SQVTM, ANQGSEA. Losses at the gene ends were 4 bases for V and 7 bases for J; bases not matched to a gene: 9. CDR3 nucleotide sequence: TGCAGCGTTGGGACAGGGGGGGCTGCTGGTGGCTACACCTTC. This sequence encodes CSVGTGGAAGGYTF.

There are many counts of this clonotype. In DNA form, the CDR3 reads TGTGCCAGCAGTTACCGGGGGAGGGATTTTGATGAGCAGTACTTC. Its translation is CASSYRGRDFDEQYF. The chain carries TRBV6-5 and TRBJ2-7; the match to TRBD2 covers 7 bases. The CDR3 loop spans 15 amino acids. The trim removed 2 bases at V and 7 bases at J, leaving 11 bases unmatched. Per germline, CDR1 MNHEY and CDR2 SVGAGI.

In its sample, this clonotype was seen many times. This chain connects TRBV7-9 to TRBJ2-2; D remains unclear. Trimming took off 1 base at V and 6 bases at J, with 3 bases between the two ends. The CDR3 is 12 residues long. Germline V gives CDR1 SEHNR, CDR2 FQNEAQ (reference sequence). The CDR3 here is CASSLDPGELFF. The CDR3 coding sequence is TGTGCCAGCAGCTTAGATCCCGGGGAGCTGTTTTTT.

J is TRBJ1-1 and V is TRBV27, with no clear D. The CDR3 totals 17 residues. The V end lost 5 bases, the J end lost 0 bases, and 19 bases lay between the germline ends. CDR1 and CDR2 (germline): MNHEY, SMNVEV (reference sequence). The CDR3 nucleotides read TGTGCCAGCAGTCCCATTCAAGTTAGTACCTTGAACACTGAAGCTTTCTTT. It specifies CASSPIQVSTLNTEAFF.

The V gene is TRBV2, the J gene TRBJ1-5, with 7 bases that match TRBD1. The CDR3 consists of 15 residues. V shed 5 bases and J 7 bases; nucleotides not matched to a gene: 11. The germline gives CDR1 SNHLY, CDR2 FYNNEI. The CDR3 sequence: CASSPDRQGQQPQHF. CDR3 nucleotides: TGTGCCAGCAGTCCTGACCGACAGGGTCAACAGCCCCAGCATTTT.

This clonotype was detected ten times or more. V usage is TRBV6-1 and J usage is TRBJ1-1, with no clear D. Germline V gene sequence: CDR1 MNHNS, CDR2 SASEGT. The CDR3 runs to 14 residues. Trimming removed 8 bases from V and 2 bases from J, with 15 bases in between. CDR3 residues: CASARSQVNTEAFF. The CDR3 DNA is TGTGCCAGCGCTAGGAGTCAGGTAAACACTGAAGCTTTCTTT.

This clonotype was observed many times. V usage is TRBV10-3 and J usage is TRBJ1-1; TRBD1 aligns across 7 bases. Germline loops: CDR1 ENHRY, CDR2 SYGVKD. V lost 6 bases and J lost 6; bases outside the gene matches: 7. CDR3 length equals 13 residues. For the CDR3, the DNA is TGTGCCATCAGCTATGAAGGGACAGCTGAAGCTTTCTTT. Its protein product is CAISYEGTAEAFF.

This clonotype was found many times. V and J are TRBV16 and TRBJ1-1; D not certain. This CDR3 has 14 amino acids. From germline, CDR1 is KGHSY and CDR2 FQNENV. V gave up 4 bases and J gave up 2 bases, with 11 bases separating them. The CDR3 here is CASSLISPNTEAFF. CDR3 coding DNA: TGTGCCAGCAGCCTAATCTCCCCTAACACTGAAGCTTTCTTT.

In its sample, this clonotype was seen many times. The chain combines TRBV28 with TRBJ2-7, with D maybe TRBD2 (6 bases). Deletions cut 2 bases from V and 2 bases from J, with 10 bases between. Germline V CDR1 and CDR2: MDHEN, SYDVKM. This CDR3 is 14 amino acids long. CDR3 nucleotides: TGTGCCAGCAGTTTAGGGGACTTGACCTACGAGCAGTACTTC. This encodes CASSLGDLTYEQYF.

This clonotype was counted many times. The rearrangement uses TRBV19 and TRBJ2-5, with D possibly matching TRBD1 (6 bases). Germline assignment: CDR1 LNHDA and CDR2 SQIVND (reference sequence). This CDR3 is 14 amino acids long. Trimming cost V 5 bases and J 5 bases, with 15 bases left between them. The CDR3 nucleotides are TGTGCCAGTAGTCACCAGGACAGATGGGAGACCCAGTACTTC. Translated: CASSHQDRWETQYF.

The J gene is TRBJ2-2, the V gene TRBV29-1; 9 bases agree with TRBD1. CDR3 size: 13 residues. Germline CDR1 SQVTM, CDR2 ANQGSEA. The V segment lost 7 bases and the J segment 5 bases; nucleotides outside the gene matches: 5. The CDR3 loop reads CSALTGGTGELFF. The DNA for the CDR3 is TGCAGCGCACTGACAGGGGGAACCGGGGAGCTGTTTTTT.

V is TRBV19 and J is TRBJ1-5, with D possibly being TRBD1 (5 bases). CDR1 and CDR2 (germline): LNHDA, SQIVND (reference sequence). This CDR3 contains 16 residues. Trimming took 2 bases from V and 4 from J, leaving 15 bases between them. CDR3 residues: CASSIWFRDLNQPQHF. CDR3 bases: TGTGCCAGTAGTATATGGTTCCGGGACCTAAATCAGCCCCAGCATTTT.

This clonotype was seen more than once but under ten times. The chain links TRBV19 to TRBJ1-2; TRBD1 is a possible D gene (6 bases). V lost 3 bases, J lost 0 bases, and 20 bases lay in between. Germline V gives CDR1 LNHDA, CDR2 SQIVND (reference sequence). The CDR3 length is 18 residues. CDR3 amino acids: CASSMWSVRDTTNYGYTF. CDR3 coding DNA: TGTGCCAGTAGTATGTGGTCGGTTCGGGACACAACTAACTATGGCTACACCTTC.

This clonotype was counted at least ten times. The chain couples TRBV6-1 to TRBJ1-2, with D possibly TRBD1 on 6 matching bases. The CDR3 loop spans 13 amino acids. CDR1 is MNHNS and CDR2 is SASEGT in the germline V gene. V was trimmed by 7 bases and J by 4 bases, leaving 13 bases between them. CDR3 in amino acids: CASIPGTLYGYTF. CDR3 coding DNA: TGTGCCAGCATCCCCGGGACACTCTATGGCTACACCTTC.

CDR3 loop: CASSGGALDRGYGYTF. The DNA for the CDR3 is TGTGCCAGCAGTGGAGGGGCTTTGGACAGAGGATATGGCTACACCTTC. This rearrangement joins TRBV6-1 to TRBJ1-2; D may be TRBD1 (6 bases). The CDR3 runs 16 residues. Trimming removed 4 bases at V and 5 bases at J, with 20 bases between. Looked up from germline, CDR1 is MNHNS and CDR2 is SASEGT.

The chain uses TRBV6-1 and TRBJ2-7; weak D call: TRBD2 (6 bases). The CDR3 length is 12 residues. Germline lookup yields CDR1 MNHNS and CDR2 SASEGT. V gave up 8 bases and J gave up 3 bases, with 11 bases separating them. In DNA, the CDR3 is TGTGCCAGCTCAGGGACTTACTACGAGCAGTACTTC. Residues: CASSGTYYEQYF.

The V gene is TRBV10-1, the J gene TRBJ2-7; D unresolved. Trimming removed 4 bases from V and 10 bases from J, with 11 bases in between. CDR3 length: 11 amino acids. Germline lookup yields CDR1 WNHNN and CDR2 SYGVQD (reference sequence). CDR3 sequence (DNA): TGCGCCAGCAGTGCCTGTTGGGATCAGTACTTC. Translation: CASSACWDQYF.

Many counts were recorded for this clonotype. This chain uses TRBV20-1 with TRBJ1-5, with TRBD1 matching over 9 bases. The junction had 9 bases not matched to a gene; V was cut back by 5 bases and J by 4 bases. This CDR3 contains 15 residues. Looked up from germline, CDR1 is DFQATT and CDR2 is SNEGSKA (reference sequence). DNA for the CDR3: TGCAGTGCTGGGGACAGGGATCAGTTGAATCAGCCCCAGCATTTT. This translates into CSAGDRDQLNQPQHF.